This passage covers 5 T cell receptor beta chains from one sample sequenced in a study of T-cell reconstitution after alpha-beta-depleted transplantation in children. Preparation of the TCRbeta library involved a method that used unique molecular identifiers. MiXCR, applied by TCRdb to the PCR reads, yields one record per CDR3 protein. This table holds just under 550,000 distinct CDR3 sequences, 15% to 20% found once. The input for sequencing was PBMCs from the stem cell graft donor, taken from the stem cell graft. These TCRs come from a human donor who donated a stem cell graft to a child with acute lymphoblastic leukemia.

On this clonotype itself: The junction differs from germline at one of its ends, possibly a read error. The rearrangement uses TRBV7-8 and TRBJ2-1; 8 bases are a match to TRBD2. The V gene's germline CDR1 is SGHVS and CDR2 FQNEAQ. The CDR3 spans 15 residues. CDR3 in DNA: TGTGCCAGCGGCTTAGATGTCGGGAGGGGCCATGAGCAGTTCTTC. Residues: CASGLDVGRGHEQFF.

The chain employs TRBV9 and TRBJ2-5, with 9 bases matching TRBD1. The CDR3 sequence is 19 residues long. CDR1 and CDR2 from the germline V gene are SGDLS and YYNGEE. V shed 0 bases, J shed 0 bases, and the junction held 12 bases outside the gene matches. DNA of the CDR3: TGTGCCAGCAGCGTAGGCATCGGGACAGGGCTTCTTTACCAAGAGACCCAGTACTTC. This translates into CASSVGIGTGLLYQETQYF.

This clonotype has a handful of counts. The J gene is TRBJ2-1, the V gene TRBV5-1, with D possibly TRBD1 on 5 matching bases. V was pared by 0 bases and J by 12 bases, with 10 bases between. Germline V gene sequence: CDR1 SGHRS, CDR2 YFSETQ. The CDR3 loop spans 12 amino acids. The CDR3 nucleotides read TGCGCCAGCAGCTTGGCAGGGATTGTGCAGTTCTTC. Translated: CASSLAGIVQFF.

The chain's CDR3 is CASSVDQNTEAFF. CDR3 bases: TGTGCCAGCAGCGTAGACCAGAACACTGAAGCTTTCTTT. V usage is TRBV9 and J usage is TRBJ1-1; D remains unclear. Trimming took off 0 bases at V and 1 base at J, with 4 bases between the two ends. Germline assignment: CDR1 SGDLS and CDR2 YYNGEE. The CDR3 is 13 residues long. The entire variable domain, with the rest obtained from reference TRBV9 and TRBJ1-1, is as follows: DSGVTQTPKHLITATGQRVTLRCSPRSGDLSVYWYQQSLDQGLQFLIQYYNGEERAKGNILERFSAQQFPDLHSELNLSSLELGDSALYFCASSVDQNTEAFFGQGTRLTVV.

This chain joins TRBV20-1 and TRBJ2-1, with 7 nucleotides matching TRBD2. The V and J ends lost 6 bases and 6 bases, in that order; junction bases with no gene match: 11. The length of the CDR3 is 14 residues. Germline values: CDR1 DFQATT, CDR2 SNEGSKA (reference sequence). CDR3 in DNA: TGCAGTGCACGACTAGCTAAGGGAATCAATGAGCAGTTCTTC. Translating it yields CSARLAKGINEQFF.